This T cell receptor beta chain comes out of a study of neurological immune-mediated disorders. This clonotype was seen repeatedly, ten times or more. Its target is not known. Germline V gives CDR1 SGHDN, CDR2 FVKESK. This CDR3 comprises 13 residues. The V end lost 3 bases, the J end lost 5 bases, and 10 bases lay between the germline ends. Time point denoted: longitudinal time-point 2. The cDNA came from 5'RACE, which used 10-nucleotide random UMIs. Every sequencing run produced over 190 million TCR-beta sequences, and the sequences from any one run covered 15-18 subjects. MiXCR was run by TCRdb on the 5' RACE reads, yielding one entry per CDR3 protein. The sample lists some 45,000 distinct CDR3 sequences, around 13% occurring once. Broader study findings: There were no CDR3 amino acid sequences shared by expanded clones across subjects, a result suggesting private repertoires in all groups.

The sequence was collected from a male donor with HTLV-1-associated myelopathy (HAM/TSP). The chain links TRBV14 to TRBJ1-1; the D gene is possibly TRBD1 (5 bases). Sequenced input: PBMCs. The CDR3 loop is CASSQAQGTEAFF. CDR3 DNA: TGTGCCAGCAGCCAGGCCCAGGGAACTGAAGCTTTCTTT.